Listed below are T cell receptor beta chains from one sample, sequenced in a study of shared clonotypes between healthy human individuals. Measured with immunoSEQ multiplex PCR; TCRdb has only the in-frame clones, and not every one. The sample includes millions of clones, roughly 93% of them seen just once. The sample consisted of naive CD4+ T cells from PBMCs. These receptors were collected from a man aged 18-30 years in good health. Some clones in this sample may be carry-over from other donors' samples. Each CDR3 is given with its conserved first and last residue. Fields, in order: J gene, V gene, clone size, D gene, CDR3 DNA, CDR3 protein. The D gene is left open where the match is weak. Clone size is shown for a subset of rows, as once, few, many or a class of expanded clone.

j_call: TRBJ2-7; v_call: TRBV4-2; clone_size: -; d_call: -; cdr3_nt: TGTGCCAGCAGCCAAGACCGGAGCTCCTACGAGCAGTACTTC; cdr3_aa: CASSQDRSSYEQYF
j_call: TRBJ1-3; v_call: TRBV10-3; clone_size: -; d_call: -; cdr3_nt: TGTGCCATCAGTGCTTCGGTCTCTGGAAACACCATATATTTT; cdr3_aa: CAISASVSGNTIYF
j_call: TRBJ2-1; v_call: TRBV27; clone_size: -; d_call: -; cdr3_nt: TGTGCCAGCACCGGCTCCTACAATGAGCAGTTCTTC; cdr3_aa: CASTGSYNEQFF
j_call: TRBJ2-7; v_call: TRBV21-1; clone_size: once; d_call: -; cdr3_nt: TGTGCCAGTCAAAATAGCGGCTACGAGCAGTACTTC; cdr3_aa: CASQNSGYEQYF
j_call: TRBJ1-5; v_call: TRBV5-8; clone_size: -; d_call: -; cdr3_nt: TGTGCCAGCACCTTCCGACAGGATAGGCAGCCCCAGCATTTT; cdr3_aa: CASTFRQDRQPQHF
j_call: TRBJ2-7; v_call: TRBV5-1; clone_size: -; d_call: -; cdr3_nt: TGCGCCAGCAGCTTGGAGCCCGGGGGCGAGCAGTACTTC; cdr3_aa: CASSLEPGGEQYF
j_call: TRBJ2-5; v_call: TRBV5-1; clone_size: -; d_call: TRBD2; cdr3_nt: TGCGCCAGCAGCCTACCAAGCTATAGCGGGAGGCCTCCTTGGATTGACAAAGAGACCCAGTACTTC; cdr3_aa: CASSLPSYSGRPPWIDKETQYF
j_call: TRBJ1-1; v_call: TRBV5-1; clone_size: -; d_call: -; cdr3_nt: TGCGCCAGCAGCTCCACCCCCGGGTCTAACACTGAAGCTTTCTTT; cdr3_aa: CASSSTPGSNTEAFF
j_call: TRBJ2-2; v_call: TRBV28; clone_size: -; d_call: -; cdr3_nt: TGTGCCAGCAGTTTAGGGCTAGTGGGAACCGGGGAGCTGTTTTTT; cdr3_aa: CASSLGLVGTGELFF
j_call: TRBJ1-5; v_call: TRBV19; clone_size: -; d_call: -; cdr3_nt: TGTGCCAGTAGTATTCTTACAGGGAATAGCAATCAGCCCCAGCATTTT; cdr3_aa: CASSILTGNSNQPQHF
j_call: TRBJ1-1; v_call: TRBV6-1; clone_size: -; d_call: -; cdr3_nt: TGTGCCAGCGGGTCGAGGATTGCGGGCACTGAAGCTTTCTTT; cdr3_aa: CASGSRIAGTEAFF
j_call: TRBJ2-7; v_call: TRBV28; clone_size: -; d_call: -; cdr3_nt: TGTGCCAGCAGTTTGGCCGGAACCTACGAGCAGTACTTC; cdr3_aa: CASSLAGTYEQYF
j_call: TRBJ1-1; v_call: TRBV5-1; clone_size: -; d_call: -; cdr3_nt: TGCGCCAGCAGTTACATGGCGAACACTGAAGCTTTCTTT; cdr3_aa: CASSYMANTEAFF
j_call: TRBJ2-7; v_call: TRBV6-6; clone_size: -; d_call: TRBD1; cdr3_nt: TGTGCCAGCACCCGACAGGGGGCGCTTTTTGAGCAGTACTTC; cdr3_aa: CASTRQGALFEQYF
j_call: TRBJ2-3; v_call: TRBV29-1; clone_size: -; d_call: -; cdr3_nt: TGCAGCGTTGTGGCGGGGCCATCAGATACGCAGTATTTT; cdr3_aa: CSVVAGPSDTQYF
j_call: TRBJ2-3; v_call: TRBV5-1; clone_size: -; d_call: -; cdr3_nt: TGCGCCAGCAGCTTGGGTCAGGGGAGAACAGATACGCAGTATTTT; cdr3_aa: CASSLGQGRTDTQYF
j_call: TRBJ1-1; v_call: TRBV9; clone_size: -; d_call: TRBD1; cdr3_nt: TGTGCCAGCAGCGGGAGGGACAGCCCGAACACTGAAGCTTTCTTT; cdr3_aa: CASSGRDSPNTEAFF